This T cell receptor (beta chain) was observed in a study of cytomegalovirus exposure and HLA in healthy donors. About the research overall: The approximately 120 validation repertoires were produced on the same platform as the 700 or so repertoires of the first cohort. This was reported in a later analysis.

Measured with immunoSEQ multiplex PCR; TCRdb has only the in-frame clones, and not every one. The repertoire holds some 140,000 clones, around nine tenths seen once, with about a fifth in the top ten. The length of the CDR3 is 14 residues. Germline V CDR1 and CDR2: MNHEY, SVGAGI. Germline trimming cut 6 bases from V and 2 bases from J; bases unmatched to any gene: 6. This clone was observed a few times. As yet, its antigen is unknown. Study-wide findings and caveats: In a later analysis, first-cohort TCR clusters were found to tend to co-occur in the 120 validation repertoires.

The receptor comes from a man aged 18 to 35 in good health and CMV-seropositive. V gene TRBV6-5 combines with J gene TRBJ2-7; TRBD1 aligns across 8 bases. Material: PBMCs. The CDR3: CASSRGQGAYEQYF. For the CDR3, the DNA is TGTGCCAGCAGCCGTGGACAGGGAGCCTACGAGCAGTACTTC.